This T cell receptor beta chain appears in the sequencing data of a study of blood T cell repertoires in COVID-19 (dated by TCRdb to the early 2020s). Regarding the research as a whole: Samples from collaborators originated in the United States, Italy and Spain and spanned both the acute and convalescent phases of COVID-19. Samples came from the ongoing ImmuneRACE study (first 160 participants) plus 1,254 subjects from 6 global collaborators. A freely available public database, intended as a resource for researchers studying the immune response to SARS-CoV-2, is where the repertoires were released. Nearly every sample came with metadata listing a de-identified subject ID, COVID-19 status, age in years and sex. Where available, HLA class I and class II types were taken from metadata supplied by the sample provider and were not determined by assay-based typing. The prospective study material was composed of cDNA or gDNA derived from T cells, B-cell-depleted T cells, or PBMCs. Deeply sampled blood TCRbeta repertoires from subjects exposed to, actively infected with, or recovered from COVID-19 were included in the dataset. The investigation overall reported the following: How much clinical and demographic metadata was included differed by source and by participant, and the metadata was provided uncurated.

From V the trimming removes 2 bases and from J it removes 4 bases, while the gene matches leave 3 bases of the junction unaccounted for. From its cysteine to its phenylalanine, the CDR3 spans 14 amino acids. Just CDR3 DNA is preserved here, 42 bases in frame from base 1. For CDR1 and CDR2, the germline V gene lists SGHTS and YDEGEE. On this clone: This clone's antigen is unknown. There are no base qualities to consult, and no much larger clone falls within one base.

At one collaborating source in Seattle, patients were enrolled during active infection and were followed longitudinally through the course of disease. Collaborating institutions collected whole blood in K2EDTA tubes following their own protocols. For TCRbeta analysis, collaborator samples were shipped as frozen whole blood, as isolated PBMCs, or as DNA extracted from either sample type. TCRbeta CDR3 regions were amplified from genomic DNA using the immunoSEQ Assay, a bias-controlled multiplex PCR. Per the source publication's procedure: The number of nucleated cells in each sample was estimated by amplification of reference gene primers within the assay. To quantify the absolute abundance of each unique TCRbeta CDR3 rearrangement, sequence reads were collapsed and filtered. Productive Simpson clonality was computed per sample as the square root of Simpson's diversity index over productive rearrangements. As stored in TCRdb, this immuneACCESS dataset retains in-frame rearrangements with V and J assigned. A fraction of the clones does not appear; measured against another copy, unresolved V genes explain less than half of the discrepancy, and the remainder lacks a known reason. D and trimming come from the DNA, and the V and J calls and clone size come from that table. A total of 90,000 to 100,000 clones appear in this sample, around 90% of them only once. The top ten constitute 15% to 20% of the sample.

The sequence was collected from a woman between 55 and 75 years old with COVID-19, enrolled during active disease. This receptor chain uses TRBV5-8 and TRBJ2-7, with TRBD2 identical over 10 junction bases. Sequenced material: peripheral blood. Here the CDR3 is given as CASSLLAGTYEQYF. The nucleotides are TGTGCCAGCAGCTTACTAGCGGGGACGTACGAGCAGTACTTC.